This TCR beta chain comes out of a study of blood T cell repertoires in COVID-19. Study at large: The analysed material was cDNA or gDNA that came from T cells, B-cell-depleted T cells, or PBMCs.

CDR1 is DFQATT, CDR2 SNEGSKA, per germline (reference sequence). The ends were cut back, 7 bases at V and 1 base at J, with 4 bases in the middle. This CDR3 spans 10 amino acids. Method: immunoSEQ multiplex PCR; TCRdb's copy keeps in-frame clones and lacks some. The sample contains 250,000 to 300,000 clones, 85% of which appear only once. This TCR was recovered from a woman aged 45-65 years who had been exposed to COVID-19. The sequencing sample was made of PBMCs or T cells enriched from blood (not recorded which). The chain uses TRBV20-1 and TRBJ1-1; D remains unclear. The CDR3 DNA reads TGCAGTGGGCAGAACACTGAAGCTTTCTTT. Its protein product is CSGQNTEAFF.